This entry lists 13 T cell receptor beta chains sequenced from one sample in a study of circulating CD8 cells and anti-PD-1 response in melanoma. From live CD3+CD8+TCRalphabeta+ cells, four PD-1 and/or TIGIT subsets were sorted. The QIAseq Immune Repertoire TCR panel built the libraries from roughly 15 ng of total RNA. Using its own MiXCR run on the reads, TCRdb lists one record per CDR3 protein. The data contain around 940 distinct CDR3 sequences, 7.5% to 9% of them singletons. The material sequenced was CD8+ T cells from PBMCs, taken at baseline or after one month of anti-PD-1 therapy (not recorded which). The receptors originated from a human donor with melanoma.

This clonotype is classed as medium-sized. The rearrangement links TRBV7-3 to TRBJ2-7; D may be TRBD1 (5 bases). V was cut by 2 bases and J by 5 bases, with 13 bases left in between. Germline CDR1 reads SGHTA; CDR2 reads FQGTGA. CDR3 length: 14 amino acids. CDR3 bases: TGTGCCAGCAGCTTATCCCAGGGCTCGGACGAGCAGTACTTC. Encoded protein: CASSLSQGSDEQYF.

By proportion, this clonotype is medium-sized. The chain links TRBV25-1 to TRBJ2-5; D is undetermined. Looked up from germline, CDR1 is MGHDK and CDR2 is SYGVNS. Trimming left V 5 bases short and J 5 bases short, with 12 bases between. This CDR3 has 13 amino acids. The CDR3 loop is CASSRPLLETQYF. CDR3 nucleotide sequence: TGTGCCAGCAGTAGGCCGCTCCTCGAGACCCAGTACTTC.

This clonotype is categorized as medium-sized. V usage is TRBV5-8 and J usage is TRBJ2-3; the match to TRBD1 covers 7 bases. V shed 2 bases, J shed 1 base, and the junction held 1 base outside the gene matches. The CDR3 extends over 14 amino acids. Germline CDR1 is SGHTS and CDR2 is YDEGEE. In DNA form, the CDR3 reads TGTGCCAGCAGCTTTGACAGGGGCACAGATACGCAGTATTTT. Translating gives CASSFDRGTDTQYF.

Judged by abundance, this clonotype is medium-sized (0.01 to 0.1%). The V call is TRBV19, the J call TRBJ2-2, with D hard to call. This CDR3 has 13 residues. V lost 5 bases and J 13 bases, leaving 17 bases between the germline ends. Germline loops: CDR1 LNHDA, CDR2 SQIVND (reference sequence). The CDR3 sequence: CASSPGSWAGLFF. The CDR3 bases are TGTGCCAGTAGTCCTGGATCCTGGGCTGGGCTGTTTTTT.

This clonotype is large in the sample. The rearrangement uses TRBV2 and TRBJ1-4; D gene ambiguous. This CDR3 has 12 residues. V was clipped by 1 base and J by 11 bases, with 8 bases between them. Per germline, CDR1 SNHLY and CDR2 FYNNEI. CDR3 protein: CASSEEREKLFF. The CDR3, as DNA: TGTGCCAGCAGTGAAGAGAGGGAGAAACTGTTTTTT.

This clonotype has a handful of counts. The J gene is TRBJ2-1, the V gene TRBV19; D may be TRBD1 (5 bases). V gave up 2 bases and J gave up 10 bases, with 12 bases separating them. The CDR3 is made up of 13 amino acids. Per the germline V gene, CDR1 is LNHDA and CDR2 is SQIVND (reference sequence). The CDR3 protein is CASSIMKGAEQFF. DNA for the CDR3: TGTGCCAGTAGTATAATGAAAGGGGCCGAGCAGTTCTTC.

Notes on this clonotype: A much larger clone differs from this one at a single base, so this may be a read error. The CDR3 here is CASSPGTRHEQYF. CDR3 nucleotides: TGTGCCAGCAGCCCCGGGACTCGCCACGAGCAGTACTTC. The gene calls are TRBV14 and TRBJ2-7, with D possibly TRBD2 on 6 matching bases. Germline loops: CDR1 SGHDN, CDR2 FVKESK. The CDR3 has 13 residues. V was shortened by 4 bases and J by 5 bases, with 12 bases between the two germline ends.

By its share, this clonotype is medium-sized. V and J are TRBV5-6 and TRBJ1-1, with D perhaps TRBD1 (6 bases). From germline, CDR1 is SGHDT and CDR2 YYEEEE. This CDR3 comprises 15 residues. Trimming took off 4 bases at V and 6 bases at J, with 19 bases between the two ends. The CDR3: CASSDGGHGFPEAFF. The CDR3, as DNA: TGTGCCAGCAGCGACGGGGGACACGGTTTCCCTGAAGCTTTCTTT.

This clonotype is large within its sample. V is TRBV6-6 and J is TRBJ2-5; 9 bases fit TRBD1. The junction had 5 bases not matched to a gene; V was cut back by 4 bases and J by 5 bases. Germline CDR1 is MNHNY and CDR2 is SVGAGI (reference sequence). CDR3 length: 14 amino acids. The DNA of the CDR3 is TGTGCCAGCAGTTTTACAGGGGGCTGGGAGACCCAGTACTTC. Protein product: CASSFTGGWETQYF.

About this clonotype: A much more abundant neighbour one base away suggests this may be a read error. The chain employs TRBV7-2 and TRBJ2-7; 7 nucleotides agree with TRBD2. Germline V gene lookup returns CDR1 SGHTA and CDR2 FQGNSA. The length of the CDR3 is 14 residues. CDR3 protein: CASSFTSGAYKQYF. The CDR3 DNA follows: TGTGCCAGCAGCTTCACCAGCGGGGCCTACAAGCAGTACTTC.

This clonotype rates as medium-sized. The chain employs TRBV6-1 and TRBJ1-2; D is possibly TRBD1 (5 bases). This CDR3 is built from 13 residues. V was cut by 1 base and J by 5 bases, with 8 bases left in between. The germline CDR1 and CDR2 sequences are MNHNS and SASEGT. This CDR3 reads CASSEGGGYGYTF. The CDR3 DNA follows: TGTGCCAGCAGTGAAGGTGGGGGATATGGCTACACCTTC.

This clonotype is medium-sized within its sample. The rearrangement links TRBV7-3 to TRBJ2-3; 8 bases are shared with TRBD2. This CDR3 contains 15 residues. Germline V CDR1 and CDR2: SGHTA, FQGTGA. V lost 2 bases and J lost 1; bases outside the gene matches: 2. CDR3 sequence (DNA): TGTGCCAGCAGCTTACGGGGGGGCCGCACAGATACGCAGTATTTT. This codes for CASSLRGGRTDTQYF. Full variable domain (rest looked up from reference TRBV7-3 and TRBJ2-3): GAGVSQTPSNKVTEKGKYVELRCDPISGHTALYWYRQSLGQGPEFLIYFQGTGAADDSGLPNDRFFAVRPEGSVSTLKIQRTERGDSAVYLCASSLRGGRTDTQYFGPGTRLTVL.

As concerns this clonotype: As the CDR3 is not closed by the conserved phenylalanine or tryptophan, this likely results from a read error. The chain has TRBV2 and TRBJ2-2; D is perhaps TRBD1 or TRBD2 (5 bases each). Germline V CDR1 and CDR2: SNHLY, FYNNEI. The CDR3 consists of 15 residues. For the CDR3, the DNA is TGTGCCAGCAGTGAAGGGATGGTGGCCCCCGGGGACCTGTTTTCT. It yields the protein CASSEGMVAPGDLFS.